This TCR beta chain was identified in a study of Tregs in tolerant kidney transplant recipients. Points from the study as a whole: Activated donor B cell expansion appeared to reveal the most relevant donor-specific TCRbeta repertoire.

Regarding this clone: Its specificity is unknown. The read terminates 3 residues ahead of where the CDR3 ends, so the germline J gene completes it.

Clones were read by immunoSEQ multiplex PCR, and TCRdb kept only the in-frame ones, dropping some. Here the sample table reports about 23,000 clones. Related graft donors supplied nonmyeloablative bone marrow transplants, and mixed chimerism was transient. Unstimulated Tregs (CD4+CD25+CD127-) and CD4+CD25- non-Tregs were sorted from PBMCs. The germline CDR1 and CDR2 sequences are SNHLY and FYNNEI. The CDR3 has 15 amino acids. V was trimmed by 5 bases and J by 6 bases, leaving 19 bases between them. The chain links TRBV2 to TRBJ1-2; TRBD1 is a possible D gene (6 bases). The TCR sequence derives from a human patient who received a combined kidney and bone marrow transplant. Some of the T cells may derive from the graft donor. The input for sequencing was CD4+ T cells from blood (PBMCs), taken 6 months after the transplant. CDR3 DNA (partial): TGTGCCAGCAGTCCACGTAACAGGGCTCGGGATGGC. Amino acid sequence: CASSPRNRARDG. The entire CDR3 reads CASSPRNRARDGYTF. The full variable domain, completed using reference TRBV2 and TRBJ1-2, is EPEVTQTPSHQVTQMGQEVILRCVPISNHLYFYWYRQILGQKVEFLVSFYNNEISEKSEIFDDQFSVERPDGSNFTLKIRSTKLEDSAMYFCASSPRNRARDGYTFGSGTRLTVV.